This T cell receptor (beta chain) is from a study of cytomegalovirus exposure and HLA in healthy donors. General observations from the study: What TCR beta sequences reportedly achieved was accurate prediction of HLA-A and HLA-B alleles in most subjects. The sole available immune exposure information was CMV serostatus. The classifier reportedly diagnosed cytomegalovirus status with high sensitivity and specificity. Indistinguishable V segments, including TRBV6-2 and TRBV6-3, were excluded.

The PCR contained 60 Vbeta and 13 Jbeta primers. Profiling relied on immunoSEQ multiplex PCR, and the TCRdb table lists in-frame clones only, not all of them. Of some 180,000 clones listed, around 73% are singletons. Germline CDR1 SGDLS, CDR2 YYNGEE. The ends were cut back, 6 bases at V and 7 bases at J, with 19 bases in the middle. This CDR3 contains 14 residues. About this clone itself: Its antigen is currently unknown.

This TCR derives from a woman younger than 45 in good health and CMV-seronegative. The V gene is TRBV9, the J gene TRBJ1-2; TRBD1 is a possible D gene (5 bases). The material sequenced was PBMCs. CDR3 coding DNA: TGTGCCAGCAACTCCTATGGAAGGGGTGGTGGCTACACCTTC. This codes for CASNSYGRGGGYTF. Full variable domain (remainder filled in from reference TRBV9 and TRBJ1-2): DSGVTQTPKHLITATGQRVTLRCSPRSGDLSVYWYQQSLDQGLQFLIQYYNGEERAKGNILERFSAQQFPDLHSELNLSSLELGDSALYFCASNSYGRGGGYTFGSGTRLTVV.